This T cell receptor (beta chain) derives from a study of blood T cell repertoires in COVID-19. Turning to the study itself: Sites across the United States, Italy and Spain contributed samples from acute and convalescent COVID-19.

The method was immunoSEQ multiplex PCR; TCRdb's version includes in-frame clones alone and lacks a portion of them. This sample carries around 270,000 clones, around 81% of them seen once, and the ten largest clones take approximately 14%. Seattle patients were enrolled during active infection and followed longitudinally. V lost 4 bases to trimming and J lost 7 bases, with 12 bases between them. Germline V CDR1 and CDR2: SGHDT, YYEEEE. CDR3 size: 14 residues. This chain joins TRBV5-6 and TRBJ1-6; D gene uncertain. Sequenced sample: peripheral blood. This receptor was identified in a person aged 65 to 85 with COVID-19, enrolled during active disease. In nucleotides, the CDR3 is TGTGCCAGCAGCACCCCGACGGGGAATTCACCCCTCCACTTT. Amino acid sequence: CASSTPTGNSPLHF.